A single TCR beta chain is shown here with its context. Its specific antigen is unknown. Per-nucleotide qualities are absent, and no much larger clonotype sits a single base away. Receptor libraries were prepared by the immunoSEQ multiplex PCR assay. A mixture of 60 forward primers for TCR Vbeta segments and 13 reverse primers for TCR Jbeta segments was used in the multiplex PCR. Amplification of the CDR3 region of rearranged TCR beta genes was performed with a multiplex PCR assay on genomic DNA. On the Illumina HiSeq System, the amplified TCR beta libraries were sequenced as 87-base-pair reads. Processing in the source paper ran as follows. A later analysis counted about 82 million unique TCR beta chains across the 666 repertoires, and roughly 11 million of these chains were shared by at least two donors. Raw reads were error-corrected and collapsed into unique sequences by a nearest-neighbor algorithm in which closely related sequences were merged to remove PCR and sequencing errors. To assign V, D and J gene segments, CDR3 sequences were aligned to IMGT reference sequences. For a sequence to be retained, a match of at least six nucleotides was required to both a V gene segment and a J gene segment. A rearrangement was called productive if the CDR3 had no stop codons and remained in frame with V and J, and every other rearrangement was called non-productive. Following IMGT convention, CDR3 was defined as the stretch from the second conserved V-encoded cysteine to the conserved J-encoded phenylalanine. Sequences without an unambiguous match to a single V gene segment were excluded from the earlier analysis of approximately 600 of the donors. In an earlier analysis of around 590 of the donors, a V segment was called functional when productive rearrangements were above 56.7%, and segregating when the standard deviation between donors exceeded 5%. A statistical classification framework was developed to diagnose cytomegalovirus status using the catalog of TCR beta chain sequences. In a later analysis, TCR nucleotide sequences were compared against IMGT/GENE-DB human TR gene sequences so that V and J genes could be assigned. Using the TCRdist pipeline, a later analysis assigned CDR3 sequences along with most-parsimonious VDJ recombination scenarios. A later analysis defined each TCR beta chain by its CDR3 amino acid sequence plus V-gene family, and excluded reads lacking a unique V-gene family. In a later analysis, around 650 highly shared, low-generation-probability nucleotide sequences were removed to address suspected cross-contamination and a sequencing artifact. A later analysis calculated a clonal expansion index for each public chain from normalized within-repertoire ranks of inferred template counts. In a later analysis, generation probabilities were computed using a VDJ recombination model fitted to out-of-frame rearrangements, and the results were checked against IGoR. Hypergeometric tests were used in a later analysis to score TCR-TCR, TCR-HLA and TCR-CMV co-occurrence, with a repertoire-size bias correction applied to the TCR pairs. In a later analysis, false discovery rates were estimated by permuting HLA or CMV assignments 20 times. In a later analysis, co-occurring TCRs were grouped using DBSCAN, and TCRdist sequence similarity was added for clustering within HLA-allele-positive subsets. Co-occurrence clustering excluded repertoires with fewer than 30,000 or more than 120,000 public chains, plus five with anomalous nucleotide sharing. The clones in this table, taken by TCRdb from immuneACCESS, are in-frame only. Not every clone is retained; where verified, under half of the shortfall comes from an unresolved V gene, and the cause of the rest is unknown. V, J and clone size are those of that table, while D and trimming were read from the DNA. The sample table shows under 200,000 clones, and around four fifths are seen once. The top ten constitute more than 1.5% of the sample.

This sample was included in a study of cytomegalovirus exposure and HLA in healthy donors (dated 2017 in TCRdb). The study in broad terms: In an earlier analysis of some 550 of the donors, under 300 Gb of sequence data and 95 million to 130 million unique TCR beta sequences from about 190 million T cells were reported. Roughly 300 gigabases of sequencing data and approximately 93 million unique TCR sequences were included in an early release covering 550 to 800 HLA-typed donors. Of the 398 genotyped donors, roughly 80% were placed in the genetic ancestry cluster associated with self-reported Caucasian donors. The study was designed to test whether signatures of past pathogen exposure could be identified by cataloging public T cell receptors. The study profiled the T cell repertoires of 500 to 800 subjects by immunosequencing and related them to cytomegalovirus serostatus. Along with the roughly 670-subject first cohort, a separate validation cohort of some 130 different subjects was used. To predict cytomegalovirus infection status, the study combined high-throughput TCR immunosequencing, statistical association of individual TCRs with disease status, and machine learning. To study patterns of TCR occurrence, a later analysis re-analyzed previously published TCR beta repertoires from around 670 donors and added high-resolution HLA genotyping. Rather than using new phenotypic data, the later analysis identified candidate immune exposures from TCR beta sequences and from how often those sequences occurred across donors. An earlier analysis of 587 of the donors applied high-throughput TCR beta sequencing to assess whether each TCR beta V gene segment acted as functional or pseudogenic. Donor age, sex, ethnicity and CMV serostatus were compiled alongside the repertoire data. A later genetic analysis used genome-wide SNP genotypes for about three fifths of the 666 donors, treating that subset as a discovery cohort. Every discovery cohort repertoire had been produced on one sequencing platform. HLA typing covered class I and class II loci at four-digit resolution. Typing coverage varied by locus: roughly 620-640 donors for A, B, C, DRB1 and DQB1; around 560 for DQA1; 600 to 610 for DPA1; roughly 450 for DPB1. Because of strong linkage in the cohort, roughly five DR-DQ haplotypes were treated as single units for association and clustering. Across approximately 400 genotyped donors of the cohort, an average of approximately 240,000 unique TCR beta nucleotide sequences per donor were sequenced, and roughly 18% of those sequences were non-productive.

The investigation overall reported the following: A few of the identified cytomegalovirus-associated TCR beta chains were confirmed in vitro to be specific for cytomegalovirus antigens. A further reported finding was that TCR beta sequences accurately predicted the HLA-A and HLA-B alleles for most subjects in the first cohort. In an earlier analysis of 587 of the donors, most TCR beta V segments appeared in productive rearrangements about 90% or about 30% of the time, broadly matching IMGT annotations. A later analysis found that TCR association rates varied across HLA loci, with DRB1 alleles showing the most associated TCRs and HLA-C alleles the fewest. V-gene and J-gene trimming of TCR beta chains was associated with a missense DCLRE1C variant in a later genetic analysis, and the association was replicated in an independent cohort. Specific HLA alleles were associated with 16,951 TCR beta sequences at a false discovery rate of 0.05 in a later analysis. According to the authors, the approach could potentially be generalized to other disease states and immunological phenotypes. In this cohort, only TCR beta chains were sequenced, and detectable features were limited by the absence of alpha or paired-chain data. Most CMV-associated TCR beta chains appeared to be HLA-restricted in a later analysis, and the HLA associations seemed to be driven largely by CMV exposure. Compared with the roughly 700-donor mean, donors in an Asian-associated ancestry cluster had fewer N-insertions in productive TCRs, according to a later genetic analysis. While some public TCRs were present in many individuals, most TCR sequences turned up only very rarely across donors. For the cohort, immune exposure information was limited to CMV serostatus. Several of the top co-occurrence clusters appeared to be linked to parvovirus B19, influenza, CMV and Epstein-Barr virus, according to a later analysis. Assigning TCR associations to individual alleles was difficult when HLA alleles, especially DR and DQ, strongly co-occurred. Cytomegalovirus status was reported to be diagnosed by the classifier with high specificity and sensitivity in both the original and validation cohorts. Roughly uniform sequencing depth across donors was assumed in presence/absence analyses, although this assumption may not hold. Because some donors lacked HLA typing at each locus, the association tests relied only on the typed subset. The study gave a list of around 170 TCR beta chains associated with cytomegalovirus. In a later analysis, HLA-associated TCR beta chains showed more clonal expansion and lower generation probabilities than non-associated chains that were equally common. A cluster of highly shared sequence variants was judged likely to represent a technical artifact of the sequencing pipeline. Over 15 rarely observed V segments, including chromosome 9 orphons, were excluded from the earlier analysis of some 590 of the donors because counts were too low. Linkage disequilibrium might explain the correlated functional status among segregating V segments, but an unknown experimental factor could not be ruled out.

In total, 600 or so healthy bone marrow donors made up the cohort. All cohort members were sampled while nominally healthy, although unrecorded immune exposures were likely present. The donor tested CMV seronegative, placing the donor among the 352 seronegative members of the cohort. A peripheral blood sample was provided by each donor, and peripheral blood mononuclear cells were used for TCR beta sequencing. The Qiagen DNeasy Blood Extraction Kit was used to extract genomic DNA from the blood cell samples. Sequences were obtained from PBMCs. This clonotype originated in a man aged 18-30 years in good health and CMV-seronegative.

The CDR3 loop reads CASRRQGGNQPQHF. The nucleotide sequence is given as TGTGCCAGCAGACGACAGGGCGGCAATCAGCCCCAGCATTTT. The rearranged chain carries TRBV28 and TRBJ1-5, and TRBD1 aligns with 7 junction nucleotides. The germline V gene specifies MDHEN as CDR1 and SYDVKM as CDR2. The CDR3 sequence holds 14 residues, the cysteine and phenylalanine included. Left in the record is the CDR3 DNA by itself, 42 bases read in frame from the first base. Trimmed from V: 6 bases; trimmed from J: 2 bases; junction bases lacking a gene match: 4.